This T cell receptor (beta chain) derives from a study of kidney transplant recipient with SARS-CoV-2 infection. This clonotype was observed many times. This CDR3 is built from 14 residues. Trimming took 5 bases from V and 4 from J, leaving 15 bases between them. TCRdb analysed the reads with MiXCR anew, one entry per CDR3 protein. This sample has under 300,000 distinct CDR3 sequences, with about 28% found just once. Sample: a blood sample, taken at baseline and on roughly day 120 from a kidney transplant recipient. The receptor's source is a male patient aged 30 to 39 who had COVID-19 and was a kidney transplant recipient. Some T cells may originate from the graft donor. V and J are TRBV12-3 or TRBV12-4 and TRBJ2-7; D might be TRBD2 (5 bases). CDR3 sequence: CASSLRVARYEQYF. CDR3 DNA sequence: TGTGCCAGCAGTCTACGGGTAGCGAGGTACGAGCAGTACTTC.